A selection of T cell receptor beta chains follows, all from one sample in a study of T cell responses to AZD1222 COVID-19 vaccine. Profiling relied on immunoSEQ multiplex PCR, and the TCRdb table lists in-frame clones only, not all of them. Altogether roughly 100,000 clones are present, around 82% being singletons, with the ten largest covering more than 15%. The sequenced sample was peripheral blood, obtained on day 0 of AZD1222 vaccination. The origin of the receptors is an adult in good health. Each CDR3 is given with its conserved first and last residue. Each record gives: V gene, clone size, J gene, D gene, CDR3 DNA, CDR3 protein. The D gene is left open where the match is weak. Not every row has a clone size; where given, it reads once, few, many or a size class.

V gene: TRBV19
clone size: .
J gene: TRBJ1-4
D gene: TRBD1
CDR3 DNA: TGTGCCAGTAGTATTGGGCAGGGGGCGGAAAAACTGTTTTTT
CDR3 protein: CASSIGQGAEKLFF

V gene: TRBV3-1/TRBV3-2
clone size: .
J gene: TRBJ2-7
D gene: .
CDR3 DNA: TGTGCCAGCAGCCAACAGGGGCGGTACGAGCAGTACTTC
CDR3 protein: CASSQQGRYEQYF

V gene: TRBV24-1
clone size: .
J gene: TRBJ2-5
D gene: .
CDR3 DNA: TGTGCCACCAGTGGGGCAGCCACCCGAGAGACCCAGTACTTC
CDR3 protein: CATSGAATRETQYF

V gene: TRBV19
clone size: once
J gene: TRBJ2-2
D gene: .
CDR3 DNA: TGTGCCACCTCCGGGACATTGAACACCGGGGAGCTGTTTTTT
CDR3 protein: CATSGTLNTGELFF

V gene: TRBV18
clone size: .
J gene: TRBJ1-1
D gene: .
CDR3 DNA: TGTGCCAGCTCACCGTATTCACTGCCGCGAGCAAACACTGAAGCTTTCTTT
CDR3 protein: CASSPYSLPRANTEAFF

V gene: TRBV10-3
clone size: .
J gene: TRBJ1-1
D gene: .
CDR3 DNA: TGTGCCATCAGTGGGACGGCCGAAGAAGCTTTCTTT
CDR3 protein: CAISGTAEEAFF

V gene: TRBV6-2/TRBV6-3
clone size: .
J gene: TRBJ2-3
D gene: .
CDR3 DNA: TGTGCCAGCAGTTACACGGGGGCCTTCACAGATACGCAGTATTTT
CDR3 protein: CASSYTGAFTDTQYF

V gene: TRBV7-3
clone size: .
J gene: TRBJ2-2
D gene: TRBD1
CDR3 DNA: TGTGCCAGCAGCCTACGACAGGGTCTCGGGGGGGAGCTGTTTTTT
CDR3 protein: CASSLRQGLGGELFF

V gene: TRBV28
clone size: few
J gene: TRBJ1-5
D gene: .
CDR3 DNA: TGTGCCAGCATAAGGGACATCGGGACTCAGCCCCAGCATTTT
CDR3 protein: CASIRDIGTQPQHF

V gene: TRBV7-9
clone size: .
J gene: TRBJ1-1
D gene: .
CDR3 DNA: TGTGCCAGCAGCTTAGATAACACTGAAGCTTTCTTT
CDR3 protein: CASSLDNTEAFF

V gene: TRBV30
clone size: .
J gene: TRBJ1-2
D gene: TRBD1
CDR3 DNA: TGTGCCTGGACGTCCGGGACAGGGTTGTACACCTTC
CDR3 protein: CAWTSGTGLYTF

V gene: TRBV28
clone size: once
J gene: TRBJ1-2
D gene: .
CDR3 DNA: TGTGCTCTCTGGCGGGGCAACTATGGCTACACCTTC
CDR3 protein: CALWRGNYGYTF

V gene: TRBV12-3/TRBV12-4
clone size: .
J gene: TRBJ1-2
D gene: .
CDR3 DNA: TGTGCCAGCAGCCGGGGGGCATCGGGTGGCTACACCTTC
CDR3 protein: CASSRGASGGYTF

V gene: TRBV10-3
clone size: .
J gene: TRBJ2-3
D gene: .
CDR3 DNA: TGTGCCATCAGTGGGAGCACAGATACGCAGTATTTT
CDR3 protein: CAISGSTDTQYF

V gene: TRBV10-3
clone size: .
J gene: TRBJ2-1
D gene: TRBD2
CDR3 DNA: TGTGCCATCAGTGTTGGTAGCGGGACCTACAATGAGCAGTTCTTC
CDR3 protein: CAISVGSGTYNEQFF

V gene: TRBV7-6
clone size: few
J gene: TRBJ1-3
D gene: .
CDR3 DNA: TGTGCCAGCAGCTCCACTCCGGGACTGAGCTCTGGAAACACCATATATTTT
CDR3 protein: CASSSTPGLSSGNTIYF

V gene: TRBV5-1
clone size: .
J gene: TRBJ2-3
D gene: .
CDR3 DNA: TGCGCCAGCAGACCCTCCGGCGGGCCCACAGATACGCAGTATTTT
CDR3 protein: CASRPSGGPTDTQYF

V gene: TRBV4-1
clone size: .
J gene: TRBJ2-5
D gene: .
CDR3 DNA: TGCGCCAGCAGCCAGGACCCACCGGGCAGACAAGAGACCCAGTACTTC
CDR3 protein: CASSQDPPGRQETQYF

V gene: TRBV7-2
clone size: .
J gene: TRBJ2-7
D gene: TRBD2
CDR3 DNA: TGTGCCAGCAGCTTTGGCGGGAGGGCCGAGCAGTACTTC
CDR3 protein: CASSFGGRAEQYF

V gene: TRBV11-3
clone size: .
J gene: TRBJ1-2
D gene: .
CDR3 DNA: TGTGCCAGCAGCTTAGAGGGGGGCAGTAACTATGGCTACACCTTC
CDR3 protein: CASSLEGGSNYGYTF

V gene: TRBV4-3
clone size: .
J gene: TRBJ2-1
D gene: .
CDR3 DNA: TGCGCCAGCAGCCAGACCTCTAGTGCCTCCCCCTTTAAGTCCTACAATGAGCAGTTCTTC
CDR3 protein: CASSQTSSASPFKSYNEQFF

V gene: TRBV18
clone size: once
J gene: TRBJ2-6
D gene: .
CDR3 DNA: TGTGCCAGCTCACCACTGGCTGGGGAGGCAGGGGCCAACGTCCTGACTTTC
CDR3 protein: CASSPLAGEAGANVLTF